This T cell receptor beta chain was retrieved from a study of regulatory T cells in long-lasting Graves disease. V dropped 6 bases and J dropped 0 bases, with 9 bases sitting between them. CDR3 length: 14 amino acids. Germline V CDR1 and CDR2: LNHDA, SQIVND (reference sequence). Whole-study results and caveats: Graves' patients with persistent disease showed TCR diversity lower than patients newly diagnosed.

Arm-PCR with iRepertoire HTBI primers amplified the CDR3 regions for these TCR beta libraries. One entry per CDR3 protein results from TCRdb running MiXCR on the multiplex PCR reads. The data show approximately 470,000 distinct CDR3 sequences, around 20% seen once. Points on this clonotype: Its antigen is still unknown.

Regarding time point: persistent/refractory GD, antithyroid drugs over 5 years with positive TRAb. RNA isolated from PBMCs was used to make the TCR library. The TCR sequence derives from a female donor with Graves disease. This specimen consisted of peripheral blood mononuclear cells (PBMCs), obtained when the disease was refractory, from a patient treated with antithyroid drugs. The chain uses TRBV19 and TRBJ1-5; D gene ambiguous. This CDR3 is CASSSQNSNQPQHF. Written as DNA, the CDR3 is TGTGCCAGTAGCTCTCAAAATAGCAATCAGCCCCAGCATTTT.